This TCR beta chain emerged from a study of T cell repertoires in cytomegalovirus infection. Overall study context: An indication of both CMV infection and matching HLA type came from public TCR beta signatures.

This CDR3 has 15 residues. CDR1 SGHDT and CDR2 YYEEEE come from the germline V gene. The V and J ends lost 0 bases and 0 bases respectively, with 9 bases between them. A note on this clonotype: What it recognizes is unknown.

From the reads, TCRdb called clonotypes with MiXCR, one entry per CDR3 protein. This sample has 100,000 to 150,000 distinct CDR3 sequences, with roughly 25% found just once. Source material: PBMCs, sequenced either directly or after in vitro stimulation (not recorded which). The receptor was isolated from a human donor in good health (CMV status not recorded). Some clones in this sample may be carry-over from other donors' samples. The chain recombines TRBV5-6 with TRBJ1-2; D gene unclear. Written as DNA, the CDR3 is TGTGCCAGCAGCTTGGGACACTTAGCTAACTATGGCTACACCTTC. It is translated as CASSLGHLANYGYTF.